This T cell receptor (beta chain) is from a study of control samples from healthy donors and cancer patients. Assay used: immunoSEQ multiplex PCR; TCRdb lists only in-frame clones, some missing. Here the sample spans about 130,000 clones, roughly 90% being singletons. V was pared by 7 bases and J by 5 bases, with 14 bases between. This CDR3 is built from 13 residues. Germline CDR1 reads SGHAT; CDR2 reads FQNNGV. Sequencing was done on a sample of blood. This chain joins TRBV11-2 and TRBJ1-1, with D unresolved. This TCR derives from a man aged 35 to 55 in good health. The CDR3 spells CASTQTVGTEAFF. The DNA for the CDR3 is TGTGCCAGCACCCAGACCGTTGGGACTGAAGCTTTCTTT.